This T cell receptor beta chain was recovered during a study of T cell repertoires in cytomegalovirus infection. Looking at the study overall: Epitope selection comprised recently identified HLA-C-restricted CMV epitopes and well-studied HLA-B-restricted CMV epitopes. Indications of both CMV infection and matching HLA type were provided by public TCR beta signatures. Study findings and constraints: The cumulative frequency of public TCR beta families identified carriers of CMV plus the relevant HLA. What dominated the ex vivo response were HLA-C-restricted CMV-specific TCR beta clonotypes.

There are 14 residues in the CDR3. Germline V lookup: CDR1 ENHRY, CDR2 SYGVKD. As concerns this clonotype: Its matching antigen is unknown. One end of the junction is discordant with germline, which a read error may explain.

TCRdb re-derived calls from the reads in MiXCR, one entry per CDR3 protein. Found here are around 49,000 distinct CDR3 sequences, 20% of them singletons; the top ten hold about 30%. The source material was CD8+ T cells from cultured PBMCs, sampled from culture after CMV antigen stimulation. The rearrangement links TRBV10-3 to TRBJ2-7; a possible D gene is TRBD2 (5 bases). The TCR comes from a human donor in good health (CMV status not recorded). Some clones in this sample may be carry-over from other donors' samples. DNA of the CDR3: TGTGCCATCAGTAGCGGATCGAGCTCCCACGAGCAGTACTTC. Protein product: CAISSGSSSHEQYF.